The 13 T cell receptor beta chains listed next were all sequenced from one sample in a study of brain T cells in children with intractable seizures. Assay used: immunoSEQ multiplex PCR; TCRdb lists only in-frame clones, some missing. Of 78,000 or so clones listed, around nine tenths are singletons. Here the sequenced sample was peripheral blood, taken at surgery. The receptors derive from a girl aged 2 to 9 with Rasmussen encephalitis and intractable seizures.

The rearrangement links TRBV9 to TRBJ2-3; a possible D gene is TRBD2 (6 bases). V was pared by 1 base and J by 0 bases, with 9 bases between. From germline, CDR1 is SGDLS and CDR2 YYNGEE. There are 15 residues in the CDR3. CDR3 sequence reads: CASSVLGGSTDTQYF. CDR3 DNA sequence: TGTGCCAGCAGCGTACTCGGGGGTAGCACAGATACGCAGTATTTT.

CDR3 nucleotides: TGTGCCAGCAGTCTAATTACAGGGGCACACGGGGAGCTGTTTTTT. Protein: CASSLITGAHGELFF. This rearrangement joins TRBV14 to TRBJ2-2; 7 bases fit TRBD1. CDR1 and CDR2 (germline): SGHDN, FVKESK. V dropped 6 bases and J dropped 7; count of bases not matched to a gene: 11. The CDR3 contains 15 residues.

This chain links TRBV3-1 (or the pseudogene TRBV3-2) with TRBJ1-5, with D possibly TRBD1 on 6 matching bases. Trimming took 5 bases from V and 3 from J, leaving 14 bases between them. Germline-derived CDR1 and CDR2 are LGHDT and YNNKEL (reference sequence). The CDR3 totals 15 residues. CDR3 sequence (DNA): TGTGCCAGCAGCGACCGGGGACATCCCAATCAGCCCCAGCATTTT. Protein: CASSDRGHPNQPQHF.

V is TRBV4-1 and J is TRBJ2-7; TRBD1 matches at 10 bases. The CDR3 totals 17 residues. Germline assignment: CDR1 MGHRA and CDR2 YSYEKL. V trimming: 2 bases; J trimming: 7 bases; junction bases outside the gene matches: 14. CDR3 bases: TGCGCCAGCAGCCAAAACCCTGCACGGGACAGGGGTGGTGAGCAGTACTTC. The encoded protein is CASSQNPARDRGGEQYF.

The rearrangement links TRBV4-1 to TRBJ2-1; D gene ambiguous. Trimming removed 0 bases from V and 8 bases from J, with 14 bases in between. The length of the CDR3 is 15 residues. Looked up from germline, CDR1 is MGHRA and CDR2 is YSYEKL. The CDR3 sequence: CASSQEETPVDEQFF. CDR3 nucleotides: TGCGCCAGCAGCCAAGAGGAGACTCCCGTCGATGAGCAGTTCTTC.

The V and J genes are TRBV19 and TRBJ1-5; 8 bases align to TRBD1. Per the germline V gene, CDR1 is LNHDA and CDR2 is SQIVND (reference sequence). Trimming removed 9 bases from V and 4 bases from J; junction bases left unmatched: 5. This CDR3 comprises 13 residues. CDR3 region: CASGQGLNQPQHF. The CDR3 DNA follows: TGTGCCAGCGGACAGGGCCTTAATCAGCCCCAGCATTTT.

The rearrangement links TRBV27 to TRBJ1-1; D call uncertain. This CDR3 is 12 amino acids long. With 6 bases removed from V and 1 base from J, the gap between germline ends came to 6 bases. From germline, CDR1 is MNHEY and CDR2 SMNVEV (reference sequence). The CDR3 nucleotides are TGTGCCAGCAGGAGGAAGAACACTGAAGCTTTCTTT. It yields the protein CASRRKNTEAFF.

This rearrangement joins TRBV19 to TRBJ2-7, with TRBD1 matching over 10 bases. Germline CDR1 reads LNHDA; CDR2 reads SQIVND (reference sequence). V dropped 3 bases and J dropped 2; count of bases not matched to a gene: 1. The CDR3 extends over 14 amino acids. Here the CDR3 reads CASSMDRGAYEQYF. The CDR3 DNA reads TGTGCCAGTAGTATGGACAGGGGGGCCTACGAGCAGTACTTC.

The CDR3 spells CASSARPLYGYTF. CDR3 bases: TGTGCCAGCAGCGCGAGACCATTATATGGCTACACCTTC. The V and J genes are TRBV9 and TRBJ1-2; no firm D call. With 3 bases removed from V and 5 bases from J, the gap between germline ends came to 11 bases. This CDR3 spans 13 amino acids. Germline values: CDR1 SGDLS, CDR2 YYNGEE.

The V call is TRBV27, the J call TRBJ1-4; 12 bases match TRBD1. The CDR3 sequence is 14 residues long. Germline V CDR1 and CDR2: MNHEY, SMNVEV (reference sequence). The ends lost 6 bases at V and 10 bases at J; junction bases unmatched: 6. CDR3 in amino acids: CASSWDRGQGKLFF. CDR3 coding DNA: TGTGCCAGCAGCTGGGACAGGGGGCAGGGAAAACTGTTTTTT.

The J gene is TRBJ2-7, the V gene TRBV6-2 or TRBV6-3; perhaps TRBD2 as D (6 bases). CDR1 and CDR2 (germline): MNHEY, SVGEGT. V was trimmed by 6 bases and J by 6 bases, leaving 21 bases between them. This CDR3 spans 15 amino acids. The CDR3, as DNA: TGTGCCAGCAGCTTCCCCGGGACTTCTCCCCGCGAGCAGTACTTC. Translation gives CASSFPGTSPREQYF.

The rearrangement links TRBV5-1 to TRBJ2-1; D is ambiguous. CDR3 length: 16 amino acids. The V gene's germline CDR1 is SGHRS and CDR2 YFSETQ. Trimming removed 0 bases from V and 5 bases from J, with 15 bases in between. This CDR3 is CASSLGGRETNNEQFF. DNA of the CDR3: TGCGCCAGCAGCTTGGGCGGCCGAGAAACTAACAATGAGCAGTTCTTC.

The chain is built from TRBV7-3 and TRBJ2-7; 7 bases fit TRBD2. The germline gives CDR1 SGHTA, CDR2 FQGTGA. CDR3 length: 15 residues. Trimming removed 5 bases from V and 2 bases from J; junction bases left unmatched: 9. The DNA of the CDR3 is TGTGCCAGCAGCCCGTCGGCGGGAGTTACCTACGAGCAGTACTTC. Encoded protein: CASSPSAGVTYEQYF.